The 31 T cell receptor beta chains below all came from one sample that was sequenced in a study of T cells in women clearing cervical HPV infection. Method: immunoSEQ multiplex PCR; TCRdb's copy keeps in-frame clones and lacks some. The specimen's table records some 37,000 clones. The sample was blood buffy coat. The receptors shown here come from a woman between 18 and 70 years old with a cervical HPV16 infection that either progressed to CIN3+ or cleared (not recorded which).

Note on this clone: The read ends 3 residues early relative to the CDR3; the germline J gene fills the gap. This sequence joins TRBV2 and TRBJ1-5; the match to TRBD1 covers 9 bases. CDR3 size: 15 residues. The J segment lost 2 bases and the V segment lost 6 bases, leaving 5 bases of the junction unmatched. Germline-derived CDR1 and CDR2 are SNHLY and FYNNEI. The CDR3 bases that were read are TGTGCCAGCAGCGGGGACAGGGCAGGCAATCAGCCC. Amino acids: CASSGDRAGNQP. The whole CDR3 protein reads CASSGDRAGNQPQHF.

A word on this clone: The missing CDR3 end, 3 residues past where the read stops, is filled in from the germline J gene. The chain employs TRBV2 and TRBJ1-2; D is perhaps TRBD1 (5 bases). The germline V gene encodes CDR1 SNHLY and CDR2 FYNNEI. The CDR3 is made up of 14 amino acids. The CDR3 sequence: CASSEARGGSRYTF. CDR3 DNA (partial): TGTGCCAGCAGTGAAGCGAGGGGAGGCAGCCGG. Looking up the rest from reference TRBV2 and TRBJ1-2 gives the full variable domain: EPEVTQTPSHQVTQMGQEVILRCVPISNHLYFYWYRQILGQKVEFLVSFYNNEISEKSEIFDDQFSVERPDGSNFTLKIRSTKLEDSAMYFCASSEARGGSRYTFGSGTRLTVV.

Details on this clone: Read coverage stops 3 residues before the CDR3 terminus; the germline J gene supplies the remainder. The chain combines TRBV6-7 with TRBJ2-7; 14 bases are a match to TRBD2. TRBV6-7 is flagged as an ORF with uncertain function. The J segment lost 4 bases and the V segment lost 2 bases, leaving 1 base of the junction unmatched. The CDR3 consists of 15 residues. Here the CDR3 reads CASSYGLAGGYEQYF. The covered CDR3 bases are TGTGCCAGCAGTTACGGACTAGCGGGGGGATACGAG.

On this clone: Coverage ceases 3 residues before the CDR3 finishes, and the germline J gene fills in the end. The chain joins TRBV12-3 or TRBV12-4 to TRBJ1-2, with 7 bases matching TRBD1. The CDR3 consists of 14 residues. After removal of 4 bases from V and 0 bases from J, the junction contained 2 bases not matched to a gene. The CDR3 sequence: CASSWDSSNYGYTF. CDR3 DNA, as far as it was read: TGTGCCAGCAGTTGGGACAGTTCTAACTATGGC.

A note on this clone: With the read ending 3 residues before the CDR3 end, the germline J gene is used to fill in that end. This same CDR3 is encoded by further DNA sequences in the sample. V and J are TRBV12-3 or TRBV12-4 and TRBJ2-7; D unresolved. The ends were cut back, 2 bases at V and 0 bases at J, with 5 bases in the middle. This CDR3 region has 13 residues. The CDR3 sequence is CASSLSLSYEQYF. The sequenced part of the CDR3 DNA is TGTGCCAGCAGTTTAAGCCTCTCCTACGAG.

Comment on this clone: The CDR3 end falls 3 residues outside the read, so it is completed with the germline J gene. The J gene is TRBJ2-1, the V gene TRBV7-8; D possibly corresponds to TRBD1 (5 bases). The V and J ends lost 1 base and 6 bases respectively, with 13 bases between them. CDR1 SGHVS and CDR2 FQNEAQ come from the germline V gene. This CDR3 has 15 amino acids. CDR3: CASSLVTGTINEQFF. The DNA read from the CDR3 is TGTGCCAGCAGCTTAGTCACAGGTACGATCAATGAG. Drawing the rest from reference TRBV7-8 and TRBJ2-1, the complete variable domain is GAGVSQSPRYKVAKRGQDVALRCDPISGHVSLFWYQQALGQGPEFLTYFQNEAQLDKSGLPSDRFFAERPEGSVSTLKIQRTQQEDSAVYLCASSLVTGTINEQFFGPGTRLTVL.

A note on this clone: The CDR3 end is not reached by the read, which stops 3 residues before it; the germline J gene fills it in. This specimen includes other DNA sequences encoding the same CDR3. This chain connects TRBV18 to TRBJ1-2; D is unresolved. Trimming cost V 3 bases and J 4 bases, with 15 bases left between them. The germline V gene has CDR1 KGHSH and CDR2 LQKENI. The CDR3 consists of 15 residues. CDR3 region: CASSPGTDLSYGYTF. The sequenced part of the CDR3 DNA is TGTGCCAGCTCACCCGGAACAGACCTGAGCTATGGC.

Note on this clone: The read finishes 3 residues shy of the CDR3 end, and the germline J gene is used to complete it. The chain joins TRBV7-2 to TRBJ2-7; 11 nucleotides agree with TRBD2. Germline V gene sequence: CDR1 SGHTA, CDR2 FQGNSA. Trimming cost V 0 bases and J 6 bases; bases outside gene matches: 13. The CDR3 is made up of 18 amino acids. The part of the CDR3 DNA that was read is TGTGCCAGCAGCTTAGCACCTAGCGGGGGGTCTGGTTTTTTCGAG. It translates to CASSLAPSGGSGFFE. The complete CDR3 protein is CASSLAPSGGSGFFEQYF.

With respect to this clone: The read terminates 3 residues ahead of where the CDR3 ends, so the germline J gene completes it. The rearrangement joins TRBV5-1 to TRBJ1-2, with a tentative D call TRBD1 (5 bases). Trimming shortened V by 4 bases and J by 6 bases, and 19 bases separated the two germline ends. The CDR3 has 15 residues. Germline V gene lookup returns CDR1 SGHRS and CDR2 YFSETQ. The CDR3 region is CASSQGLVLSDGYTF. The covered CDR3 bases are TGCGCCAGCAGCCAGGGACTAGTACTAAGCGATGGC.

On this clone: Read sequence stops 3 residues before the CDR3 end, and the germline J gene provides the missing end. The chain employs TRBV30 and TRBJ2-4; TRBD1 is a possible D gene (6 bases). CDR1 GTSNPN and CDR2 SVGIG come from the germline V gene (reference sequence). CDR3 length: 13 residues. The covered CDR3 bases are TGTGCCTGGAGTCGCCAGGGGAAACATGGT. This sequence encodes CAWSRQGKHG. The CDR3 reads in full as CAWSRQGKHGQYF. The full variable domain, its missing parts supplied by reference TRBV30 and TRBJ2-4, is SQTIHQWPATLVQPVGSPLSLECTVEGTSNPNLYWYRQAAGRGLQLLFYSVGIGQISSEVPQNLSASRPQDRQFILSSKKLLLSDSGFYLCAWSRQGKHGQYFGAGTRLSVL.

On this clone: The CDR3 end is not reached by the read, which stops 3 residues before it; the germline J gene fills it in. The rearrangement links TRBV20-1 to TRBJ2-5, with 8 positions matching TRBD2. This CDR3 has 14 residues. After removal of 2 bases from V and 5 bases from J, the junction contained 7 bases not matched to a gene. CDR1 DFQATT and CDR2 SNEGSKA come from the germline V gene (reference sequence). The sequenced part of the CDR3 DNA is TGCAGTGCTAGACCATGGACTAGCCGGGAGACC. This codes for CSARPWTSRET. Given in full, the CDR3 is CSARPWTSRETQYF.

As regards this clone: The CDR3 end is not reached by the read, which stops 3 residues before it; the germline J gene fills it in. The chain has TRBV7-2 and TRBJ2-1; 10 bases are a match to TRBD2. The CDR3 has 14 amino acids. CDR1 and CDR2 (germline): SGHTA, FQGNSA. The V segment lost 5 bases and the J segment 6 bases; nucleotides outside the gene matches: 4. The CDR3 DNA, read in part, is TGTGCCAGCAGCCGCAGCGGGGGGGCCAATGAG. Translated: CASSRSGGANE. The full-length CDR3 reads as CASSRSGGANEQFF. Full variable domain (missing parts from reference TRBV7-2 and TRBJ2-1): GAGVSQSPSNKVTEKGKDVELRCDPISGHTALYWYRQSLGQGLEFLIYFQGNSAPDKSGLPSDRFSAERTGGSVSTLTIQRTQQEDSAVYLCASSRSGGANEQFFGPGTRLTVL.

The part of the CDR3 DNA that was read is TGTGCCAGCGGTGGCAGGGGAGGGTCGTACCTGGCCATT. As protein: CASGGRGGSYLAI. The whole CDR3 protein is CASGGRGGSYLAIQYF. The chain combines TRBV6-1 with TRBJ2-4; D is perhaps TRBD2 (7 bases). The read falls 3 residues short of the CDR3 end, and the missing part is taken from the germline J gene. V gave up 8 bases and J gave up 9 bases, with 26 bases separating them. CDR1 is MNHNS, CDR2 SASEGT, per germline. The CDR3 contains 16 residues.

To note about this clone: Read coverage stops 3 residues before the CDR3 terminus; the germline J gene supplies the remainder. The J gene is TRBJ2-2, the V gene TRBV27; 8 bases map to TRBD2. CDR3 length: 16 residues. Per the germline V gene, CDR1 is MNHEY and CDR2 is SMNVEV (reference sequence). Germline trimming cut 6 bases from V and 5 bases from J; bases unmatched to any gene: 11. The CDR3 is CASSAYSGGRTGELFF. Partial CDR3 DNA: TGTGCCAGCAGCGCTTATTCGGGGGGGCGTACCGGGGAG.

The DNA read from the CDR3 is TGCGCCAGCAGCACGTCCCCGCGTGAAAAA. Translating gives CASSTSPREK. The complete CDR3 sequence is CASSTSPREKLFF. This chain links TRBV5-1 with TRBJ1-4, with D hard to call. The CDR3 extends 3 residues past the end of the read, so its final part is completed from the germline J gene. Germline CDR1 and CDR2: SGHRS and YFSETQ. CDR3 length: 13 amino acids. V lost 4 bases to trimming and J lost 7 bases, with 11 bases between them.

Of note for this clone: Coverage ceases 3 residues before the CDR3 finishes, and the germline J gene fills in the end. The chain has TRBV18 and TRBJ1-1, with TRBD1 as a possible D gene (6 bases). Germline V lookup: CDR1 KGHSH, CDR2 LQKENI. The CDR3 spans 15 residues. V lost 0 bases and J lost 5, with 13 bases in between. The CDR3 loop reads CASSPPTRTGTEAFF. Incomplete CDR3 DNA: TGTGCCAGCTCACCACCGACTCGTACAGGGACTGAA. The full variable domain, completed using reference TRBV18 and TRBJ1-1, is NAGVMQNPRHLVRRRGQEARLRCSPMKGHSHVYWYRQLPEEGLKFMVYLQKENIIDESGMPKERFSAEFPKEGPSILRIQQVVRGDSAAYFCASSPPTRTGTEAFFGQGTRLTVV.

CDR3 bases read: TGCGCCAGCACCCCTGGGGCGGAAGTCTACGAC. Protein product: CASTPGAEVYD. In full, the CDR3 reads CASTPGAEVYDYTF. The gene calls are TRBV5-1 and TRBJ1-2; D may be TRBD1 (5 bases). The DNA ends 3 residues before the CDR3 does, and the rest of the CDR3 is filled in from the germline J gene. CDR1 and CDR2 from the germline V gene are SGHRS and YFSETQ. The CDR3 contains 14 residues.

With regard to this clone: The read terminates 3 residues before the CDR3 end, so the remaining end is supplied by the germline J gene. J is TRBJ2-4 and V is TRBV6-8, with 7 bases fitting TRBD1. The germline V gene encodes CDR1 MNHGY and CDR2 SAAAGT. CDR3 length equals 16 residues. CDR3 residues: CASSYSRDSSNYGQYF. Partial CDR3 DNA: TGTGCCAGCAGTTACTCGAGGGACAGCTCTAACTATGGT.

On this clone: Read data end 3 residues before the CDR3 end; the end is taken from the germline J gene. This chain uses TRBV18 with TRBJ1-2; perhaps TRBD1 as D (5 bases). The CDR3 is 15 amino acids. The germline gives CDR1 KGHSH, CDR2 LQKENI. The CDR3 sequence is CASSPSGTLTDTYTF. Incomplete CDR3 DNA: TGTGCCAGCTCACCCTCCGGGACTCTCACAGATACC.

As regards this clone: The read ends 3 residues early relative to the CDR3; the germline J gene fills the gap. The V call is TRBV10-3, the J call TRBJ1-1; no clear D. Germline assignment: CDR1 ENHRY and CDR2 SYGVKD. V lost 4 bases and J 1 base, leaving 10 bases between the germline ends. The CDR3 is 14 amino acids. The CDR3 sequence: CAISVASGNTEAFF. The part of the CDR3 DNA that was read is TGTGCCATCAGTGTAGCCAGTGGGAACACTGAA.

A word on this clone: The read ends 3 residues early relative to the CDR3; the germline J gene fills the gap. The rearrangement joins TRBV19 to TRBJ1-2, with D hard to call. Trimming took off 7 bases at V and 1 base at J, with 10 bases between the two ends. CDR3 size: 13 residues. Germline values: CDR1 LNHDA, CDR2 SQIVND (reference sequence). The CDR3 loop reads CASTPGRNYGYTF. Partial CDR3 DNA: TGTGCCAGTACTCCGGGTCGTAACTATGGC.

Note on this clone: One end of the junction does not line up with germline, which may come from a read error. Read coverage stops 3 residues before the CDR3 terminus; the germline J gene supplies the remainder. This CDR3 is also generated by other DNA sequences in the sample. This chain connects TRBV7-2 to TRBJ1-3; no reliable D call. The CDR3 covers 13 residues. Per the germline V gene, CDR1 is SGHTA and CDR2 is FQGNSA. The covered CDR3 bases are TGTGCCAGCGGGCAGAGCTCTGGAAACACG. Amino acid sequence: CASGQSSGNT. In full, the CDR3 reads CASGQSSGNTIYF.

A note on this clone: The read halts 3 residues ahead of the CDR3 end, with the missing end drawn from the germline J gene. The chain recombines TRBV5-8 with TRBJ1-1, with a possible D match to TRBD1 (6 bases). Trimming pared 1 base from V and 3 bases from J, leaving 7 bases between. CDR1 and CDR2 (germline): SGHTS, YDEGEE. The CDR3 is 13 residues long. This chain's CDR3 is CASSLSGDTEAFF. The CDR3 bases that were read are TGTGCCAGCAGCTTGTCAGGGGACACTGAA.

Turning to this clone: The CDR3 extends 3 residues past the end of the read, so its final part is completed from the germline J gene. The rearrangement joins TRBV13 to TRBJ2-1; D remains ambiguous. Germline V gene data show CDR1 as PRHDT and CDR2 as FYEKMQ (reference sequence). Trimming removed 1 base at V and 7 bases at J, with 5 bases between. The CDR3 is 12 residues long. CDR3 amino acids: CASSLEGNEQFF. The DNA read from the CDR3 is TGTGCCAGCAGCTTAGAGGGTAATGAG. Variable domain in full (rest from reference TRBV13 and TRBJ2-1): AAGVIQSPRHLIKEKRETATLKCYPIPRHDTVYWYQQGPGQDPQFLISFYEKMQSDKGSIPDRFSAQQFSDYHSELNMSSLELGDSALYFCASSLEGNEQFFGPGTRLTVL.

Of note for this clone: The CDR3 goes on 3 residues after the read ends, and that part is filled in from the germline J gene. This chain uses TRBV7-2 with TRBJ2-3; D uncertain. The CDR3 has 15 amino acids. In germline, CDR1 is SGHTA, CDR2 FQGNSA. Partial CDR3 DNA: TGTGCCAGCAGCAACCCCCGCACATTTCAAGAGACG. Amino acids: CASSNPRTFQET. The whole CDR3 protein reads CASSNPRTFQETQYF.

Of note for this clone: The read finishes 3 residues shy of the CDR3 end, and the germline J gene is used to complete it. The chain has TRBV19 and TRBJ2-6; 9 bases agree with TRBD1. Losses at the gene ends were 5 bases for V and 3 bases for J; bases not matched to a gene: 5. The length of the CDR3 is 16 residues. The V gene's germline CDR1 is LNHDA and CDR2 SQIVND (reference sequence). CDR3 in amino acids: CASSDRGNSGANVLTF. Incomplete CDR3 DNA: TGTGCCAGTAGTGACAGGGGGAACAGTGGGGCCAACGTC.

For this clone: Read coverage stops 3 residues before the CDR3 terminus; the germline J gene supplies the remainder. The chain recombines TRBV5-5 with TRBJ2-7; 7 bases are shared with TRBD1. CDR1 and CDR2 from the germline V gene are SGHKS and YYEKEE (reference sequence). This CDR3 contains 15 residues. J was trimmed by 0 bases and V by 4 bases; bases with no gene match: 7. CDR3 sequence: CASSQGTGVSYEQYF. The DNA read from the CDR3 is TGTGCCAGCAGCCAGGGAACAGGGGTCTCCTACGAG.

Regarding this clone: The DNA ends 3 residues before the CDR3 does, and the rest of the CDR3 is filled in from the germline J gene. V and J are TRBV6-2 or TRBV6-3 and TRBJ2-4; D is undetermined. The germline V gene encodes CDR1 MNHEY and CDR2 SVGEGT. The CDR3 consists of 11 residues. The covered CDR3 bases are TGTGCCAGCAGTTTGGGCTATGGT. Protein sequence: CASSLGYG. The full CDR3 is CASSLGYGQYF.

To note about this clone: The DNA ends 3 residues before the CDR3 does, and the rest of the CDR3 is filled in from the germline J gene. This chain joins TRBV28 and TRBJ1-5; tentatively, D is TRBD1 (5 bases). V lost 7 bases and J lost 0, with 16 bases in between. Germline loops: CDR1 MDHEN, CDR2 SYDVKM. This CDR3 is 16 amino acids long. CDR3 in amino acids: CASITRGSYSNQPQHF. The CDR3 DNA, read in part, is TGTGCCAGCATCACCCGGGGGTCTTATAGCAATCAGCCC.

For this clone: The CDR3 extends 3 residues past the end of the read, so its final part is completed from the germline J gene. The chain employs TRBV19 and TRBJ1-5, with 7 bases matching TRBD1. The CDR3 is 18 amino acids. V dropped 3 bases and J dropped 0; count of bases not matched to a gene: 11. Germline CDR1 LNHDA, CDR2 SQIVND (reference sequence). The sequenced part of the CDR3 DNA is TGTGCCAGTAGTATGGCCCTGGGCAGGGGGAATAGCAATCAGCCC. Its protein is CASSMALGRGNSNQP. The entire CDR3 reads CASSMALGRGNSNQPQHF.

With regard to this clone: The CDR3 extends 3 residues past the end of the read, so its final part is completed from the germline J gene. The V call is TRBV5-1, the J call TRBJ1-1; D unresolved. Germline V CDR1 and CDR2: SGHRS, YFSETQ. The V end was cut by 2 bases, the J end by 0 bases, with 8 bases between. The CDR3 has 14 amino acids. CDR3 loop: CASSLEYMNTEAFF. The part of the CDR3 DNA that was read is TGCGCCAGCAGCTTAGAATACATGAACACTGAA.